This T cell receptor (beta chain) was captured in a study of shared clonotypes between healthy human individuals. Splitting of CD4+ cells produced CD45RA+ naive and CD45RA-negative memory subsets. The CDR3 sequence is 13 residues long. The V and J ends lost 3 bases and 5 bases respectively, with 11 bases between them. Germline V gene lookup returns CDR1 SGHRS and CDR2 YFSETQ. Worth noting for this clone: Its specificity is unknown. The same CDR3 also results from other DNA sequences found in this sample.

Profiled with immunoSEQ multiplex PCR; TCRdb holds only in-frame clones, not every one. The sample includes fewer than 2.5 million clones, 80% to 95% of them seen just once. Overall study findings and caveats: Despite large depth, sorted-subset datasets appeared incompletely sequenced. Non-shared clonotypes had lower generation probabilities than those shared by all four donors. A generally larger estimated richness was seen in naive subsets than in memory subsets.

This chain joins TRBV5-1 and TRBJ1-2; possibly TRBD1 for D (5 bases). The source is a man in his late teens or twenties in good health. Some clones in this sample may be carry-over from other donors' samples. The sequenced sample was naive CD4+ T cells from PBMCs. Subset: CD45RA+ positively selected. CDR3 loop: CASSSGGGYGYTF. In DNA form, the CDR3 reads TGCGCCAGCAGCTCGGGCGGGGGATATGGCTACACCTTC. The whole variable domain, filled in from reference TRBV5-1 and TRBJ1-2, reads KAGVTQTPRYLIKTRGQQVTLSCSPISGHRSVSWYQQTPGQGLQFLFEYFSETQRNKGNFPGRFSGRQFSNSRSEMNVSTLELGDSALYLCASSSGGGYGYTFGSGTRLTVV.